The T cell receptor (beta chain) under discussion was sequenced for a study of PD-1 blockade in classical Hodgkin lymphoma. The time point was: cycle 4 day 1 (C4D1), after five to seven weeks of nivolumab. Every patient experienced relapse after autologous stem cell transplantation, and brentuximab vedotin exposure varied. Best responses were complete response, partial response or progressive disease. About this clone itself: Its target is not known.

Sequenced by immunoSEQ multiplex PCR; TCRdb stores in-frame clones only, minus some. Seen here are roughly 100,000 clones, roughly 90% observed once, and the top ten hold roughly 19%. Germline lookup yields CDR1 SQVTM and CDR2 ANQGSEA. The CDR3 is 12 residues long. Trimming removed 1 base from V and 6 bases from J, with 9 bases in between. Study-wide results and limits: Newly diagnosed patients reportedly had lower baseline TCR diversity than healthy donors.

Specimen: peripheral blood mononuclear cells (PBMCs), collected before the fourth cycle of nivolumab. The sequence came from a human donor with classical Hodgkin lymphoma. The genes are TRBV29-1 and TRBJ1-2, with D possibly matching TRBD1 (5 bases). The CDR3 nucleotides are TGCAGCGTTGAAGGCGCGGGGGATGGCTACACCTTC. Its translation is CSVEGAGDGYTF.